This T cell receptor beta chain was recovered during a study of T cell responses to AZD1222 COVID-19 vaccine. The CDR3 has 11 amino acids. V lost 1 base to trimming and J lost 7 bases, with 4 bases between them. Sequenced by immunoSEQ multiplex PCR; TCRdb stores in-frame clones only, minus some. The sample lists 170,000 or so clones, approximately 90% seen once, with 1.5% in the top ten. The source of this sequence is an adult in good health. The chain links TRBV12-3 or TRBV12-4 to TRBJ1-1; no firm D call. Sequenced material: peripheral blood, taken on day 0 of AZD1222 vaccination. The CDR3 sequence: CASSLGVEAFF. For the CDR3, the DNA is TGTGCCAGCAGTTTAGGAGTTGAAGCTTTCTTT.